This record covers a single TCR beta chain. Its antigen target is currently unknown. No much larger clone exists at a distance of one base, and base qualities are not known. This sample stems from a study of early T cells in non-severe SARS-CoV-2 infection (dated by TCRdb to the early 2020s). About the study as a whole: Because TCR sequencing was done on bulk RNA from unsorted whole blood, the alpha and beta chains could not be paired.

The library was built by means of 5' RACE. Sequencing was carried out with a NextSeq 500. To correct for sequencing error and PCR bias, the TCR library protocol tagged individual cDNA molecules with unique molecular identifiers. Sequencing covered both TCR alpha and beta chains, and within each sample the abundances of alpha and beta sequences were tightly co-correlated. Per the authors' processing: Decombinator V4 was used to annotate TCR sequences for V gene, J gene and CDR3. Expanded TCRs were defined as changing significantly between any two time points under a Poisson model with p below 0.0001. TCR abundances were normalised to the total number of TCRs sequenced per sample and were expressed as counts per million. MAIT TCRs were defined by TRAV1-2 paired with TRAJ12, TRAJ20 or TRAJ33, and iNKT TCRs by TRAV10 paired with TRAJ18. VDJdb, accessed 1 November 2021, was searched for CMV, EBV and SARS-CoV-2 annotated TCRs, excluding TCRs annotated for multiple antigens. The public sequencing data were trimmed at Q25 with fastp and processed into clonotypes with MiXCR by TCRdb, which kept only in-frame beta chains. Rows are combined by CDR3 protein, so each entry shows the most common genes and DNA. TCRdb's processing, not the study's, gives the V and J calls here. Across this sample there are about 97,000 distinct CDR3 sequences, with approximately 10% seen only once. Roughly 4.8% of the sample rests with the top ten.

V is shortened by 5 bases, J by 0 bases, and the region joining them spans 12 bases. From the cysteine up to the phenylalanine, the CDR3 has a length of 15 residues. CDR3 DNA only is kept here, 45 bases in frame from base 1. According to the germline V gene, CDR1 reads SGHVS and CDR2 reads FQNEAQ. General findings and caveats noted by the study authors: Matching against VDJdb was skewed toward anti-spike CD8 responses, likely underestimated virus-specific expansions, and missed private and CD4 specificities.

Set within a cohort of healthcare workers in London, UK, this nested case-control study involved weekly PCR testing of nasopharyngeal swabs along with blood sampling. Between 23 and 31 March 2020, the week of the UK lockdown, healthcare workers were enrolled and then followed up weekly for as long as 16 weeks. Sequenced here: whole blood, sampled at baseline. The chain is assembled from TRBV7-8 and TRBJ2-3; the D region possibly corresponds to TRBD2 (5 bases align). The receptor was isolated from an adult who was a healthcare worker with PCR-confirmed SARS-CoV-2 infection or an uninfected control (not recorded which). The CDR3 protein sequence reads: CASSLTSASTDTQYF. Here is the DNA: TGTGCCAGCAGCCTCACTAGTGCTAGCACAGATACGCAGTATTTT.